Detailed here is one T cell receptor beta chain. CDR3 size: 12 residues. Between the trimmed V and J ends, which lost 3 bases and 1 base, there was a span of 3 bases. The germline CDR1 and CDR2 sequences are SGHAT and FQNNGV. This record comes from a study of cytomegalovirus exposure and HLA in healthy donors. Overall study context: Earlier, 150 million to 200 million T cells were analyzed, and about 100 million unique TCR beta sequences were found among them.

Primers: 60 Vbeta forward and 13 Jbeta reverse. Sequencing was performed with immunoSEQ multiplex PCR; in TCRdb, only in-frame clones are kept and a portion is missing. The sample has about 96,000 clones, 65% to 80% seen once. The source of this sequence is a female donor in good health and CMV-seropositive. The specimen was PBMCs. V gene TRBV11-2 combines with J gene TRBJ1-2; D is ambiguous. The CDR3 region is CASSFRNYGYTF. The DNA for the CDR3 is TGTGCCAGCAGCTTCCGTAACTATGGCTACACCTTC.